This entry is about one TCR beta chain. Its antigen is still unknown. Some clones are missing from TCRdb's copy, which holds only in-frame ones; the method was immunoSEQ multiplex PCR. The sample carries about 190,000 clones, 75% to 90% recorded once. The sample comes from a study of T cell responses to AZD1222 COVID-19 vaccine. The CDR3 contains 13 residues. The germline gives CDR1 KGHSH, CDR2 LQKENI. The V gene lost 0 bases and the J gene lost 8 bases, with 10 bases spanning the gap. Study-level points and caveats: Most donors were white British and more were female, and clonal diversity was possibly underestimated. Nearly half of spike-specific TCRs reportedly target variant regions that are unmutated in the B.1.351 and B.1.1.7 variants. There were vaccine-associated CD4 TCRs across spike, dominant at 160-218 and 743-854.

This sequence joins TRBV18 and TRBJ1-2; D perhaps matches TRBD1 (5 bases). Sequenced material: peripheral blood, taken on day 0 of MenACWY control vaccination. The receptor's source is an adult in good health. This chain's CDR3 is CASSPPGVGGYTF. CDR3 nucleotide sequence: TGTGCCAGCTCACCACCGGGGGTTGGAGGCTACACCTTC.